This entry features one T cell receptor beta chain sequence. Its antigen is unknown. Germline lookup yields CDR1 MGHRA and CDR2 YSYEKL. The trim removed 2 bases at V and 0 bases at J, leaving 6 bases unmatched. This CDR3 is built from 17 residues. This record comes from a study of fetal regulatory T cell absence and autoimmunity. At the level of the study: Exocrine pancreas autoimmunity occurred in IPEX patients lacking clinical diabetes. Whole-study findings and limits: Compared with cord blood, pancreas showed oligoclonal TCR enrichment, some clones over 100-fold. In IPEX syndrome, oligoclonal enrichment was read as supporting prenatal antigen-driven autoimmunity in the pancreas. Pancreas and cord blood did not differ much in TRB family usage.

TCRdb's copy holds only in-frame clones and misses some; the assay was immunoSEQ multiplex PCR. The sample holds roughly 95,000 clones; 72% are singletons and the top ten take roughly 2%. The genes are TRBV4-1 and TRBJ2-1; the match to TRBD2 covers 8 bases. The source material was pancreas tissue. This TCR was recovered from a male donor with IPEX syndrome. The CDR3 DNA sequence: TGCGCCAGCAGCCAAAAACTAGCGGAGAGCTCCTACAATGAGCAGTTCTTC. It yields the protein CASSQKLAESSYNEQFF.